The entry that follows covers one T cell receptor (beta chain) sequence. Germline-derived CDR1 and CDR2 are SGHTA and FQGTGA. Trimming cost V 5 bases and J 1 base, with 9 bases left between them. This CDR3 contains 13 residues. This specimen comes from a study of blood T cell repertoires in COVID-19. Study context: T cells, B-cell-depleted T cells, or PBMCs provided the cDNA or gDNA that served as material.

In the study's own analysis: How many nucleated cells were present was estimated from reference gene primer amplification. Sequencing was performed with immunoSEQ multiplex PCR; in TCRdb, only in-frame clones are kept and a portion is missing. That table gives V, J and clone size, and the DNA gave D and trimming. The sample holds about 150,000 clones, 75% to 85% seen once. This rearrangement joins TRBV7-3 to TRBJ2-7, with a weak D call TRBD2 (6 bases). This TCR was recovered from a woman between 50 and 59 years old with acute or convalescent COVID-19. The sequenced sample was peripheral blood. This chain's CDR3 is CASSRGNSYEQYF. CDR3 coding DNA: TGTGCCAGCAGCCGGGGGAATTCCTACGAGCAGTACTTC.